The 2 T cell receptor beta chains presented below share a single source sample, sequenced in a study of T cells expressing NK-cell markers. TCRdb re-called the 5' RACE reads; one entry per CDR3 protein, DNA not given. This specimen shows some 110,000 distinct CDR3 sequences; the ten leading clones hold less than 20%. Specimen: blood T cells: a sorted CD56 or NKG2C T cell subset, CD4+ or CD8+ T cells, or bulk PBMC T cells (not recorded which). The receptors were sampled from a woman between 18 and 70 years old in good health.

V gene TRBV7-6 combines with J gene TRBJ2-7; the TCRdb call, TRBD1, lacks DNA for checking. CDR3 length equals 13 residues. The germline V gene has CDR1 SGHVS and CDR2 FNYEAQ. This CDR3 reads CASSGGGLYEQYF.

The chain uses TRBV20-1 and TRBJ2-3; TCRdb's D call of TRBD2 is untestable without DNA. CDR3 length: 16 residues. Germline V lookup: CDR1 DFQATT, CDR2 SNEGSKA (reference sequence). The CDR3 loop reads CSARDPLAGGTDTQYF.